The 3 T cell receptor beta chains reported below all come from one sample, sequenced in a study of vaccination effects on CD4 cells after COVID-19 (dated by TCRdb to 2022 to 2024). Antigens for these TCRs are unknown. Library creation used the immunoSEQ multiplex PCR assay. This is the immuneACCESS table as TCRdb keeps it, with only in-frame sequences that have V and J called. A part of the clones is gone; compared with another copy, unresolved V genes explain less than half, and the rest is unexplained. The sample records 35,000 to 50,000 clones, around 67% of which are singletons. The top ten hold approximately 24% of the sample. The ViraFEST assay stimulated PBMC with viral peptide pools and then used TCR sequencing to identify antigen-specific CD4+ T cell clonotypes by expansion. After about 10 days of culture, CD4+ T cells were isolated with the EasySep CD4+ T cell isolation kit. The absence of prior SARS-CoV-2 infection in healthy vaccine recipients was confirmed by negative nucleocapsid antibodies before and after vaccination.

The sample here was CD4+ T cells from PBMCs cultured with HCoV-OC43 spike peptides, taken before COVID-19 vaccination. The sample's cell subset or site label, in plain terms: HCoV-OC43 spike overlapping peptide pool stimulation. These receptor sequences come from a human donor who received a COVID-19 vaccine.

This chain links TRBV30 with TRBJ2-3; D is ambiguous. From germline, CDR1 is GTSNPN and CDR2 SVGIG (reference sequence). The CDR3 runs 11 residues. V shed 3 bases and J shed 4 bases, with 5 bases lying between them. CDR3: CAWSGSDTQYF. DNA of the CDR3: TGTGCCTGGAGCGGGTCAGATACGCAGTATTTT.

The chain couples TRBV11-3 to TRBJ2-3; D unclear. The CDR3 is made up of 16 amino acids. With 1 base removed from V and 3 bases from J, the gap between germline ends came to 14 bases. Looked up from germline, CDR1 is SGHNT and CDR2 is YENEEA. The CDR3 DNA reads TGTGCCAGCAGCTTAGCTTTAGTGGGTCGGACAGATACGCAGTATTTT. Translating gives CASSLALVGRTDTQYF.

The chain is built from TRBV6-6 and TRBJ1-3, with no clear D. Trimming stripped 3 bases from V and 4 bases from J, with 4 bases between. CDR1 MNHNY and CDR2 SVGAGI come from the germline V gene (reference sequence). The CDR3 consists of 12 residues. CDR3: CASSYPGNTIYF. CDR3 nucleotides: TGTGCCAGCAGTTATCCCGGAAACACCATATATTTT.